This TCR beta chain was profiled in a study of TIL therapy for anti-PD-1-resistant metastatic lung cancer. Study overall: Tumors carried a median about 1.5 non-synonymous mutations per megabase. Findings of the study overall: Infused TIL clonotypes partially replaced the baseline blood repertoire, then decayed over months.

Details on this clone: Its antigen is not known.

This CDR3 is built from 16 residues. Germline CDR1 SGHRS, CDR2 YFSETQ. Between the trimmed V and J ends, which lost 0 bases and 0 bases, there was a span of 10 bases. Time point of the sample: pre-treatment sample, taken before nivolumab and TIL therapy. The immunoSEQ assay was v3. Each library reached 2 million or so read pairs, or 5-6 million at deep level. Clones were sequenced by immunoSEQ multiplex PCR, and TCRdb holds only the in-frame ones, with some missing. The sample gives some 15,000 clones, 86% of which show up once; more than 0.8% is in the top ten. Sequences were derived from blood, sampled at baseline. The receptor was derived from a person aged 25-85 years with non-small cell lung cancer. The chain carries TRBV5-1 and TRBJ1-3; D might be TRBD1 (5 bases). The CDR3, as DNA: TGCGCCAGCAGCTTGGAGGGACCGTCCTCTGGAAACACCATATATTTT. Amino acids: CASSLEGPSSGNTIYF. Supplemented by reference TRBV5-1 and TRBJ1-3, the full variable domain reads KAGVTQTPRYLIKTRGQQVTLSCSPISGHRSVSWYQQTPGQGLQFLFEYFSETQRNKGNFPGRFSGRQFSNSRSEMNVSTLELGDSALYLCASSLEGPSSGNTIYFGEGSWLTVV.